This is a list of T cell receptor beta chains from one sample in a study of cytomegalovirus exposure and HLA in healthy donors. This table comes from immunoSEQ multiplex PCR, and its TCRdb copy is limited to in-frame clones, with some not included. The sample lists under 130,000 clones, under 80% occurring once. The sequenced material came from PBMCs. Receptors were obtained from a young woman in good health and CMV-seropositive. Both conserved end residues are part of each CDR3. Expanded clones get a size class; other rows say once, few or many, or leave the size out.

V gene	clone size	J gene	CDR3 protein
TRBV11-1	NA	TRBJ1-2	CASSPSLGREDGYTF
TRBV9	NA	TRBJ2-3	CASSQHRDRGRRDTQYF
TRBV19	NA	TRBJ1-1	CASSDRMNTEAFF
TRBV2	NA	TRBJ2-1	CASSVTSGAGEQFF
TRBV5-4	few	TRBJ2-1	CASSLSRTYNEQFF
TRBV30	NA	TRBJ1-4	CAWPPQRGNEKLFF
TRBV28	once	TRBJ2-5	CASSLQGQGKETQYF
TRBV28	NA	TRBJ1-1	CASTHRGHNTEAFF
TRBV5-1	NA	TRBJ2-1	CASSLSRGQGTYNEQFF
TRBV11-2	NA	TRBJ1-5	CASSLRGGQGIQPQHF
TRBV5-5	NA	TRBJ1-2	CASSLTDSNYGYTF
TRBV5-1	NA	TRBJ2-1	CASSLGDKYNEQFF
TRBV19	NA	TRBJ1-6	CASSEQGLPLHF
TRBV4-2	NA	TRBJ2-2	CASSQDPTSGSGELFF
TRBV10-3	NA	TRBJ2-4	CAIAATFGSQASNIQYF
TRBV5-1	NA	TRBJ2-3	CASSSSGGVYSGTQYF
TRBV7-3	NA	TRBJ1-1	CASSLWAGPEAFF